These 25 T cell receptor beta chains share one sample of origin, sequenced in a study of blood T cell repertoires in COVID-19 (dated by TCRdb to about 2020). The library was obtained by the immunoSEQ multiplex PCR assay. Imported from immuneACCESS, the table was reduced by TCRdb to in-frame sequences with V and J called. These copies leave out some clones; in studies compared against another copy, an unresolved V gene accounts for under half, and the cause of the remainder is not known. The sample includes under 250,000 clones, with about four fifths observed a single time. The top ten clonotypes cover roughly 2.9% of the sample. The sample consisted of peripheral blood. The receptor source for this set is a man in his fifties or sixties with active or convalescent COVID-19.

The CDR3 nucleotides are TGTGCCAGCAGCTTGGCTATAGGGGGGCCCCAGCATTTT. Protein product: CASSLAIGGPQHF. The chain links TRBV5-8 to TRBJ1-5, with a tentative D call TRBD1 (6 bases). Trimming left V 0 bases short and J 9 bases short, with 10 bases between. Germline CDR1 SGHTS, CDR2 YDEGEE. The CDR3 covers 13 residues.

The chain has TRBV24-1 and TRBJ2-7; 8 nucleotides agree with TRBD1. Trimming cost V 9 bases and J 5 bases; bases outside gene matches: 14. The CDR3 extends over 15 amino acids. Germline assignment: CDR1 KGHDR and CDR2 SFDVKD. CDR3 sequence reads: CATAAETGVSHEQYF. In nucleotides, the CDR3 is TGTGCCACCGCGGCGGAGACAGGGGTCAGCCACGAGCAGTACTTC.

The rearrangement joins TRBV28 to TRBJ2-1; 10 nucleotides agree with TRBD1. V shed 3 bases, J shed 4 bases, and the junction held 3 bases outside the gene matches. Germline assignment: CDR1 MDHEN and CDR2 SYDVKM. This CDR3 is built from 15 residues. CDR3 protein: CASSFPGQGYNEQFF. The CDR3 region has the DNA TGTGCCAGCAGTTTTCCGGGACAGGGGTACAATGAGCAGTTCTTC.

This clone was counted only a few times. V is TRBV15 and J is TRBJ2-3; D may be TRBD1 (5 bases). V was trimmed by 5 bases and J by 0 bases, leaving 12 bases between them. CDR3 length equals 15 residues. CDR1 LNHNV and CDR2 YYDKDF come from the germline V gene (reference sequence). CDR3 in amino acids: CATSANRLSTDTQYF. The CDR3 region has the DNA TGTGCCACCAGCGCTAACAGGCTTAGCACAGATACGCAGTATTTT.

This chain joins TRBV27 and TRBJ2-5; perhaps TRBD2 as D (6 bases). Per germline, CDR1 MNHEY and CDR2 SMNVEV (reference sequence). The CDR3 is made up of 13 amino acids. With 6 bases removed from V and 4 bases from J, the gap between germline ends came to 12 bases. In nucleotides, the CDR3 is TGTGCCAGCAGGAGGCAGGGAGGAGAGACCCAGTACTTC. It encodes CASRRQGGETQYF.

V gene TRBV6-6 combines with J gene TRBJ1-1; 7 nucleotides match TRBD1. Germline CDR1 and CDR2: MNHNY and SVGAGI (reference sequence). V gave up 5 bases and J gave up 4 bases; unmatched junction bases: 16. CDR3 size: 17 residues. CDR3 nucleotides: TGTGCCAGCAGTCGTGACCACCTGCGAACAGGGGTCACTGAAGCTTTCTTT. Its protein product is CASSRDHLRTGVTEAFF.

The chain has TRBV10-3 and TRBJ1-5; unclear D gene. Germline values: CDR1 ENHRY, CDR2 SYGVKD. CDR3 size: 15 residues. Trimming left V 2 bases short and J 5 bases short, with 13 bases between. CDR3 in DNA: TGTGCCATCAGTGAGCCCGGACGGCGGGATCAGCCCCAGCATTTT. This gives the protein CAISEPGRRDQPQHF.

CDR3 in DNA: TGTGCCAGCAGTTTCTACGGGGAGGAAGAAAAACTGTTTTTT. It yields the protein CASSFYGEEEKLFF. The chain recombines TRBV28 with TRBJ1-4, with unresolved D. Trimming shortened V by 3 bases and J by 8 bases, and 13 bases separated the two germline ends. This CDR3 contains 14 residues. Germline values: CDR1 MDHEN, CDR2 SYDVKM.

V is TRBV15 and J is TRBJ2-5; D remains ambiguous. V was cut by 0 bases and J by 5 bases, with 13 bases left in between. Germline CDR1 LNHNV, CDR2 YYDKDF (reference sequence). The CDR3 sequence is 15 residues long. The CDR3 DNA is TGTGCCACCAGCAGAGATCCCCAGCCGGGTGAGACCCAGTACTTC. Amino acid sequence: CATSRDPQPGETQYF.

The rearrangement uses TRBV19 and TRBJ2-1; D is possibly TRBD2 (5 bases). CDR1 LNHDA and CDR2 SQIVND come from the germline V gene (reference sequence). The V gene lost 3 bases and the J gene lost 4 bases, with 10 bases spanning the gap. The CDR3 has 14 amino acids. CDR3 coding DNA: TGTGCCAGTAGTATGGGAGCCGCTTACAATGAGCAGTTCTTC. Translation gives CASSMGAAYNEQFF.

The chain employs TRBV7-9 and TRBJ1-5; TRBD1 agrees at 7 bases. Germline lookup yields CDR1 SEHNR and CDR2 FQNEAQ (reference sequence). The ends lost 3 bases at V and 4 bases at J; junction bases unmatched: 9. The length of the CDR3 is 16 residues. The CDR3 here is CASSFEGAHLNQPQHF. The CDR3 DNA is TGTGCCAGCAGCTTCGAGGGGGCGCACTTAAATCAGCCCCAGCATTTT. Using reference TRBV7-9 and TRBJ1-5 for the parts outside the CDR3, the full variable domain is DTGVSQNPRHKITKRGQNVTFRCDPISEHNRLYWYRQTLGQGPEFLTYFQNEAQLEKSRLLSDRFSAERPKGSFSTLEIQRTEQGDSAMYLCASSFEGAHLNQPQHFGDGTRLSIL.

This rearrangement joins TRBV7-2 to TRBJ2-7; TRBD1 might be the D (6 bases). The V and J ends lost 5 bases and 4 bases respectively, with 15 bases between them. Looked up from germline, CDR1 is SGHTA and CDR2 is FQGNSA. The CDR3 runs to 14 residues. The DNA for the CDR3 is TGTGCCAGCAGCGCCGGGCGGACAGATTACGAGCAGTACTTC. Its translation: CASSAGRTDYEQYF.

The genes are TRBV18 and TRBJ1-5, with TRBD1 matching 10 bases. CDR1 and CDR2 (germline): KGHSH, LQKENI. This CDR3 contains 14 residues. Unmatched junction bases numbered 1, after V lost 4 bases and J lost 4 bases. The CDR3 DNA sequence: TGTGCCAGCTCACTGGGACAGGGGAATCAGCCCCAGCATTTT. Protein: CASSLGQGNQPQHF.

The chain has TRBV6-5 and TRBJ1-1; TRBD1 aligns across 11 bases. Germline-derived CDR1 and CDR2 are MNHEY and SVGAGI. The trim removed 10 bases at V and 3 bases at J, leaving 1 base unmatched. This CDR3 region has 12 residues. CDR3 residues: CATGQGDTEAFF. CDR3 DNA sequence: TGTGCCACGGGACAGGGGGACACTGAAGCTTTCTTT.

This chain uses TRBV7-8 with TRBJ2-3; D might be TRBD1 (5 bases). The ends were cut back, 4 bases at V and 1 base at J, with 12 bases in the middle. CDR1 is SGHVS, CDR2 FQNEAQ, per germline. There are 15 residues in the CDR3. The CDR3 is CASSSRTSRTDTQYF. CDR3 nucleotide sequence: TGTGCCAGCAGCTCTCGGACAAGCCGCACAGATACGCAGTATTTT. Looking up the rest from reference TRBV7-8 and TRBJ2-3 gives the full variable domain: GAGVSQSPRYKVAKRGQDVALRCDPISGHVSLFWYQQALGQGPEFLTYFQNEAQLDKSGLPSDRFFAERPEGSVSTLKIQRTQQEDSAVYLCASSSRTSRTDTQYFGPGTRLTVL.

The V call is TRBV10-3, the J call TRBJ1-6, with TRBD1 as a possible D gene (5 bases). The CDR3 is made up of 16 amino acids. With 3 bases removed from V and 6 bases from J, the gap between germline ends came to 15 bases. CDR1 and CDR2 from the germline V gene are ENHRY and SYGVKD. The CDR3 here is CAISDSSGRGNSPLHF. CDR3 nucleotides: TGTGCCATCAGTGACTCTTCCGGGAGGGGTAATTCACCCCTCCACTTT.

In nucleotides, the CDR3 is TGCAGCGTTGGGGCTAACTCTGGAAACACCATATATTTT. This gives the protein CSVGANSGNTIYF. This chain links TRBV29-1 with TRBJ1-3; D gene unclear. The V gene's germline CDR1 is SQVTM and CDR2 ANQGSEA. The V end was cut by 4 bases, the J end by 0 bases, with 7 bases between. The CDR3 covers 13 residues. The full variable domain, its missing parts supplied by reference TRBV29-1 and TRBJ1-3, is SAVISQKPSRDICQRGTSLTIQCQVDSQVTMMFWYRQQPGQSLTLIATANQGSEATYESGFVIDKFPISRPNLTFSTLTVSNMSPEDSSIYLCSVGANSGNTIYFGEGSWLTVV.

V and J are TRBV11-2 and TRBJ1-2; 7 bases map to TRBD1. CDR3 size: 13 residues. The germline CDR1 and CDR2 sequences are SGHAT and FQNNGV. J lost 5 bases, V lost 5 bases, and 5 bases had no gene match. CDR3 protein: CASSPGQQYGYTF. The CDR3 DNA reads as TGTGCCAGCAGCCCGGGACAGCAGTATGGCTACACCTTC.

The chain is built from TRBV28 and TRBJ1-3, with D possibly TRBD1 on 6 matching bases. CDR3 length: 14 residues. V gave up 6 bases and J gave up 0 bases, with 9 bases separating them. CDR1 is MDHEN, CDR2 SYDVKM, per germline. CDR3 region: CASSRGSSGNTIYF. CDR3 bases: TGTGCCAGCAGCAGGGGAAGCTCTGGAAACACCATATATTTT.

This clone has only a few counts. The rearrangement links TRBV3-1 (or the pseudogene TRBV3-2) to TRBJ1-4; D is unresolved. V lost 3 bases and J lost 7, with 15 bases in between. The CDR3 is 15 amino acids. Per germline, CDR1 LGHDT and CDR2 YNNKEL (reference sequence). This CDR3 is CASSQTGIKGEKLFF. DNA for the CDR3: TGTGCCAGCAGCCAGACCGGGATCAAGGGTGAAAAACTGTTTTTT.

The genes are TRBV6-4 and TRBJ2-3; 7 bases align to TRBD2. Germline V gene sequence: CDR1 MRHNA, CDR2 SNTAGT. This CDR3 comprises 16 residues. J lost 3 bases, V lost 1 base, and 7 bases had no gene match. In DNA, the CDR3 is TGTGCCAGCAGTGACTACGGCGGGAGAGGAACAGATACGCAGTATTTT. It is translated as CASSDYGGRGTDTQYF.

The DNA for the CDR3 is TGTGCCAGCAGTGAAGATGCGATGAACACTGAAGCTTTCTTT. Translating it yields CASSEDAMNTEAFF. J is TRBJ1-1 and V is TRBV6-1, with no clear D. CDR1 is MNHNS, CDR2 SASEGT, per germline. The CDR3 length is 14 residues. Deletions cut 1 base from V and 0 bases from J, with 6 bases between.

The chain carries TRBV27 and TRBJ1-1; D might be TRBD1 (5 bases). Germline V gene data show CDR1 as MNHEY and CDR2 as SMNVEV (reference sequence). V was cut by 5 bases and J by 5 bases, with 21 bases left in between. The CDR3 extends over 16 amino acids. The CDR3 nucleotides are TGTGCCAGCAGTCTTGCCCAGGGAATGGCTAGGACTGAAGCTTTCTTT. Protein: CASSLAQGMARTEAFF.

The rearrangement links TRBV29-1 to TRBJ1-2; 9 nucleotides align to TRBD1. The CDR3 runs to 13 residues. The trim removed 0 bases at V and 8 bases at J, leaving 4 bases unmatched. Germline CDR1 and CDR2: SQVTM and ANQGSEA. The CDR3 loop reads CSVEDPGQGGYTF. DNA for the CDR3: TGCAGCGTTGAAGATCCGGGACAGGGAGGCTACACCTTC.

The chain recombines TRBV19 with TRBJ2-3; 8 nucleotides align to TRBD1. CDR3 length: 13 residues. With 7 bases clipped from V and 3 bases from J, the junction kept 3 bases outside the gene matches. Germline CDR1 is LNHDA and CDR2 is SQIVND (reference sequence). CDR3: CASNDRGTDTQYF. CDR3 coding DNA: TGTGCCAGTAACGACAGGGGAACAGATACGCAGTATTTT.